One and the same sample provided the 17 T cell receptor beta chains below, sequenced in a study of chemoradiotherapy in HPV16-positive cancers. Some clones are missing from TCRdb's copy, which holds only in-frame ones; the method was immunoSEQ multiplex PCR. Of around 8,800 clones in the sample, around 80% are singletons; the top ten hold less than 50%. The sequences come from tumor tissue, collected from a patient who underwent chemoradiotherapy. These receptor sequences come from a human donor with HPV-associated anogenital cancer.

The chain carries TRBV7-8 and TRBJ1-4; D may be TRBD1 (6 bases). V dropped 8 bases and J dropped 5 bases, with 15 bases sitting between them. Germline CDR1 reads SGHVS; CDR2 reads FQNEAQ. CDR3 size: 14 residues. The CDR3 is CASGEGGTNEKLFF. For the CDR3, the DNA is TGTGCCAGCGGGGAGGGGGGTACCAATGAAAAACTGTTTTTT. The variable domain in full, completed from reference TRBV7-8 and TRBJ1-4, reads GAGVSQSPRYKVAKRGQDVALRCDPISGHVSLFWYQQALGQGPEFLTYFQNEAQLDKSGLPSDRFFAERPEGSVSTLKIQRTQQEDSAVYLCASGEGGTNEKLFFGSGTQLSVL.

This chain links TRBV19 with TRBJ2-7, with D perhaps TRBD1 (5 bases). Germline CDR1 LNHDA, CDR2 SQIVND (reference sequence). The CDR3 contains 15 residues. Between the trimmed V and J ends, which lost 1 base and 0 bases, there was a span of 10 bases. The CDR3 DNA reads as TGTGCCAGTAGTATAGCCGACAGTAGCTCCTACGAGCAGTACTTC. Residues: CASSIADSSSYEQYF.

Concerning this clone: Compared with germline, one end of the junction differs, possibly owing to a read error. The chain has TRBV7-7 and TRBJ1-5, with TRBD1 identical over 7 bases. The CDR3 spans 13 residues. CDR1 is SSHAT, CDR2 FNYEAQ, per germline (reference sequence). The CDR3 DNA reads TGTGCTAGCAGTCAACAGGGGCTTCAGCCCCAGCATTTT. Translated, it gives CASSQQGLQPQHF.

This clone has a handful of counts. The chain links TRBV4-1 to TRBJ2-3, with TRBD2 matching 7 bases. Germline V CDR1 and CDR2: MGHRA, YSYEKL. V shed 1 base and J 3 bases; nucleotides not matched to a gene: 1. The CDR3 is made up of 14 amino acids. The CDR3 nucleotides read TGCGCCAGCAGCCAAGGTAGCGGGACAGATACGCAGTATTTT. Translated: CASSQGSGTDTQYF.

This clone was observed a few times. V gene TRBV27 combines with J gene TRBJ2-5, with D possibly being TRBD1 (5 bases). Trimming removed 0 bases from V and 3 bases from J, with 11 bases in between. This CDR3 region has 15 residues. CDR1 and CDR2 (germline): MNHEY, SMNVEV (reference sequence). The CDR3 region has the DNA TGTGCCAGCAGTTTATCCGGAAGGGGTAAAGAGACCCAGTACTTC. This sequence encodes CASSLSGRGKETQYF.

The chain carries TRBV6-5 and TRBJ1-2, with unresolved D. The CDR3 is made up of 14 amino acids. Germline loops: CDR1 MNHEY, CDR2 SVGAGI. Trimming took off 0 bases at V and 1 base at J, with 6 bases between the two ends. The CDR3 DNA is TGTGCCAGCAGTTACTCGAACAGTAACTATGGCTACACCTTC. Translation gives CASSYSNSNYGYTF.

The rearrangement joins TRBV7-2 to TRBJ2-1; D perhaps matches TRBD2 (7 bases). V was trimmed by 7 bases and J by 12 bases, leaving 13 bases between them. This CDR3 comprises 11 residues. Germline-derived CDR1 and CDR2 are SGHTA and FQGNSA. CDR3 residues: CASIGGARQFF. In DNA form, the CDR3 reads TGTGCCAGCATTGGGGGGGCACGGCAGTTCTTC. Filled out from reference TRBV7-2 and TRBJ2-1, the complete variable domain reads GAGVSQSPSNKVTEKGKDVELRCDPISGHTALYWYRQSLGQGLEFLIYFQGNSAPDKSGLPSDRFSAERTGGSVSTLTIQRTQQEDSAVYLCASIGGARQFFGPGTRLTVL.

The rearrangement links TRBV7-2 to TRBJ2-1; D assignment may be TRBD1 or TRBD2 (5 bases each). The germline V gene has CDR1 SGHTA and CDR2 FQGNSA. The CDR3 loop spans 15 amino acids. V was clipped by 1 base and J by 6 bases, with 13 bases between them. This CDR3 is CASSLVPGRGNEQFF. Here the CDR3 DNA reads TGTGCCAGCAGCTTAGTTCCAGGGAGAGGCAATGAGCAGTTCTTC.

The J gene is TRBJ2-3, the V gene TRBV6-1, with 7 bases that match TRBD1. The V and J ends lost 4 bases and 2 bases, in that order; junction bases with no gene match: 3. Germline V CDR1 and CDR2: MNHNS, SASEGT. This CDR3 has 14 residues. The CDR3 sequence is CASSGDSLTDTQYF. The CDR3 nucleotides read TGTGCCAGCAGTGGGGACAGCCTCACAGATACGCAGTATTTT.

CDR3 sequence reads: CASSNNPRARDQPQHF. In DNA form, the CDR3 reads TGTGCCAGCAGCAACAATCCACGCGCCCGCGATCAGCCCCAGCATTTT. This chain links TRBV7-2 with TRBJ1-5; D ambiguous. Germline V gene data show CDR1 as SGHTA and CDR2 as FQGNSA. CDR3 length: 16 residues. Trimming cost V 5 bases and J 5 bases, with 19 bases left between them.

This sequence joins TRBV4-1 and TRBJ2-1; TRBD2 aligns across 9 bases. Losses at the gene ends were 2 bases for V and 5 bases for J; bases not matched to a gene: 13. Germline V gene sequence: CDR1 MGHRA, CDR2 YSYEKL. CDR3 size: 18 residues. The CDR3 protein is CASSQHLIGGGANNEQFF. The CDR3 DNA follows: TGCGCCAGCAGCCAACATCTTATAGGCGGGGGGGCCAACAATGAGCAGTTCTTC.

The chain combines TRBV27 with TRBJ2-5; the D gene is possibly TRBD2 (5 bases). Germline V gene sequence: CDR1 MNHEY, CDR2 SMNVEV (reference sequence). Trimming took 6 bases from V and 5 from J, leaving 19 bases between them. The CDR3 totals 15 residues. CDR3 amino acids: CASRPPRARGETQYF. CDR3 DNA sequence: TGTGCCAGCAGGCCGCCGCGGGCCCGCGGGGAGACCCAGTACTTC.

CDR3 sequence reads: CASSGRNEQFF. The CDR3 bases are TGTGCCAGCAGCGGCCGCAATGAGCAGTTCTTC. The rearrangement links TRBV2 to TRBJ2-1; D unresolved. The ends were cut back, 6 bases at V and 6 bases at J, with 6 bases in the middle. In germline, CDR1 is SNHLY, CDR2 FYNNEI. The length of the CDR3 is 11 residues.

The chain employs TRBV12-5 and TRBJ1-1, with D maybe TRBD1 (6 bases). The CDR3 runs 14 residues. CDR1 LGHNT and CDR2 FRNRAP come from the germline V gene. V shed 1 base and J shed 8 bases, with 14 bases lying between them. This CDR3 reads CASGLAGGATEAFF. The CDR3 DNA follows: TGTGCTAGTGGTTTGGCCGGGGGGGCCACCGAAGCTTTCTTT. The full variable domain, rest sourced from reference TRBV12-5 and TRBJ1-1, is DARVTQTPRHKVTEMGQEVTMRCQPILGHNTVFWYRQTMMQGLELLAYFRNRAPLDDSGMPKDRFSAEMPDATLATLKIQPSEPRDSAVYFCASGLAGGATEAFFGQGTRLTVV.

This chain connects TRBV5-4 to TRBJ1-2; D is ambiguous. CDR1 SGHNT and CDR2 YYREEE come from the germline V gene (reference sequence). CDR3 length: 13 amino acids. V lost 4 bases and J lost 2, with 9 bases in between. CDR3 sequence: CASSPSRNYGYTF. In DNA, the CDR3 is TGTGCCAGCAGCCCCTCACGGAACTATGGCTACACCTTC.

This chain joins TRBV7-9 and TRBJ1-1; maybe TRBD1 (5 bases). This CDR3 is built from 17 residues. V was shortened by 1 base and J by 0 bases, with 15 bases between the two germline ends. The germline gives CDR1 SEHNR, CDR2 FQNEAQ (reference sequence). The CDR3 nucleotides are TGTGCCAGCAGCTTAGTAGGGGCGGGTAGGATGAACACTGAAGCTTTCTTT. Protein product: CASSLVGAGRMNTEAFF.

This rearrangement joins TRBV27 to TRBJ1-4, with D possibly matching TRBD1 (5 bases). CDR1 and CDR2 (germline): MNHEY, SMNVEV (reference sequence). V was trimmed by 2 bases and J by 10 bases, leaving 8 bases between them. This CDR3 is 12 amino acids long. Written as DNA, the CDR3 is TGTGCCAGCAGTTTAAGCGGGGGAAAACTGTTTTTT. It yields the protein CASSLSGGKLFF.